This T cell receptor (beta chain) was identified in a study of blood T cell repertoires in COVID-19. Patients from Seattle were sampled longitudinally, starting during active infection. The CDR3 sequence is 15 residues long. V lost 4 bases to trimming and J lost 12 bases; unmatched junction nucleotides: 8. CDR1 and CDR2 (germline): SGHTA, FQGNSA. The data were produced by immunoSEQ multiplex PCR, yet TCRdb's version contains in-frame clones alone and is incomplete. Among about 15,000 clones listed, 85% to 90% were seen once. Sequences were obtained from peripheral blood. The receptor's source is an elderly woman with COVID-19, enrolled during active disease. The chain carries TRBV7-2 and TRBJ2-1; TRBD2 agrees at 14 bases. CDR3 DNA: TGTGCCAGCAGCTGGGGACTAGCGGGAGAAATTTGGCAGTTCTTC. Translating gives CASSWGLAGEIWQFF.